This T cell receptor beta chain was sequenced in a study of cytomegalovirus exposure and HLA in healthy donors. Study context: About 82 million unique TCRs from HLA-typed donors were held in an early release of data. Regarding the study as a whole: Based on reports, TCR beta sequences accurately predicted HLA-A and HLA-B alleles for most subjects.

In the PCR, 60 Vbeta and 13 Jbeta primers were used. TCRdb keeps only in-frame clones here, not all; method: immunoSEQ multiplex PCR. Counted here are 130,000 to 150,000 clones, 75% to 80% occurring once; the ten biggest clones make up 2.4%. This clone was detected once. Antigen: not known. Healthy donors of bone marrow made up the group. The CDR3 has 14 amino acids. V was clipped by 2 bases and J by 2 bases; unmatched bases: 3. From germline, CDR1 is SGHRS and CDR2 YFSETQ. This TCR derives from a woman aged 18-35 years in good health and CMV-seropositive. Source material: PBMCs. The chain uses TRBV5-1 and TRBJ2-5; 7 nucleotides align to TRBD1. The CDR3 reads CASSFDRVQETQYF. The CDR3 region has the DNA TGCGCCAGCAGCTTTGACAGGGTACAAGAGACCCAGTACTTC.